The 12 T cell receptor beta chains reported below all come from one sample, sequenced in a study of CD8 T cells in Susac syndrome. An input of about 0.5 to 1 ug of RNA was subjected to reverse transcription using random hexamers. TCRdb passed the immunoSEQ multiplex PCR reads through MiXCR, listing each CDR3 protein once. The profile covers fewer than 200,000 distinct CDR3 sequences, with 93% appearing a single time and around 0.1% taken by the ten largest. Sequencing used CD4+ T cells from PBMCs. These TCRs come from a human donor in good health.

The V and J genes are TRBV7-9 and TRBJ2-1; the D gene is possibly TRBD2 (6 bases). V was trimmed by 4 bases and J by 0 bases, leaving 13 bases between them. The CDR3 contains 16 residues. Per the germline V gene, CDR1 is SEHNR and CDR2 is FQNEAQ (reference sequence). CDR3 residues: CASSSRDFYSYNEQFF. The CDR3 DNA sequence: TGTGCCAGCAGCTCCAGGGACTTCTACTCCTACAATGAGCAGTTCTTC.

The CDR3 loop reads CASTESSDTQYF. DNA of the CDR3: TGTGCCAGCACCGAATCTTCGGATACGCAGTATTTT. The chain carries TRBV7-2 and TRBJ2-3; D remains ambiguous. The CDR3 consists of 12 residues. CDR1 is SGHTA, CDR2 FQGNSA, per germline. The ends were cut back, 7 bases at V and 6 bases at J, with 11 bases in the middle.

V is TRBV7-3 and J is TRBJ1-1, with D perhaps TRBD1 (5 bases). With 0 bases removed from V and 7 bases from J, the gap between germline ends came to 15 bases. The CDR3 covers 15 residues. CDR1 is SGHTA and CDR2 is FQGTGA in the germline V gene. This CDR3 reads CASSLTPGRADEAFF. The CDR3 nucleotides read TGTGCCAGCAGCTTAACCCCAGGGAGAGCCGATGAAGCTTTCTTT.

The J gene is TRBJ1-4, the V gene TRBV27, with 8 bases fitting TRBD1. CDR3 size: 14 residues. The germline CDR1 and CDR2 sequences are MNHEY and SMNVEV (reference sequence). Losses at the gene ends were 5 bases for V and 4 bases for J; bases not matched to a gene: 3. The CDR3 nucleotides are TGTGCCAGCAGTCCACAGGGGGTTAATGAAAAACTGTTTTTT. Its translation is CASSPQGVNEKLFF.

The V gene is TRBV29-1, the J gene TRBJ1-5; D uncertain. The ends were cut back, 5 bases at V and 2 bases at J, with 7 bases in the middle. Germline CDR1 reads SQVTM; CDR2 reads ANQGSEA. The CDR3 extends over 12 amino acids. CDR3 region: CSVTSGNQPQHF. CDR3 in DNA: TGCAGCGTTACGAGTGGCAATCAGCCCCAGCATTTT.

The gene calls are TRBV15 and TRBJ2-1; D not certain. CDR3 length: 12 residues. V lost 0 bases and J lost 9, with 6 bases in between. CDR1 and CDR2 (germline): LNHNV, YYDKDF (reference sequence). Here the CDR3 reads CATSRETGEQFF. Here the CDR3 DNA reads TGTGCCACCAGCAGAGAAACGGGTGAGCAGTTCTTC.

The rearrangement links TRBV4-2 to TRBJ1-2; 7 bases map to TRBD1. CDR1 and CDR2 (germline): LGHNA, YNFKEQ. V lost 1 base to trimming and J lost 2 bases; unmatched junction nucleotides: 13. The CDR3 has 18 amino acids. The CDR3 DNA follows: TGTGCCAGCAGCCAAGCCCCCTTAGGGGCAGGGGGAAACTATGGCTACACCTTC. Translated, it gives CASSQAPLGAGGNYGYTF.

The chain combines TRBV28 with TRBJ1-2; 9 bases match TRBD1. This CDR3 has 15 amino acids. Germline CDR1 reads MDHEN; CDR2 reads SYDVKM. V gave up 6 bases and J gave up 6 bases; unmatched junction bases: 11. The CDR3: CASSLMTGGLNGYTF. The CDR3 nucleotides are TGTGCCAGCAGCCTAATGACAGGGGGGTTGAATGGCTACACCTTC.

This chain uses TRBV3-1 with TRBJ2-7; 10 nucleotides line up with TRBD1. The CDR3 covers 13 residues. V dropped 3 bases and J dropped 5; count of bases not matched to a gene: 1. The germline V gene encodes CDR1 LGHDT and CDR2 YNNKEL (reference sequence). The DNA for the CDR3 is TGTGCCAGCAGCCAGGGACAGGGGAACGAGCAGTACTTC. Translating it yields CASSQGQGNEQYF.

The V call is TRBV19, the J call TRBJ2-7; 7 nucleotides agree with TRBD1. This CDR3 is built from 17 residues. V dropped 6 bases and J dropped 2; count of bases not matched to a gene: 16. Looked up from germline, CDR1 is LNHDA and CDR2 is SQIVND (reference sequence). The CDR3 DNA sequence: TGTGCCAGTAGACGAGGGGGCGGCCGGGACCGAACCTACGAGCAGTACTTC. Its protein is CASRRGGGRDRTYEQYF.

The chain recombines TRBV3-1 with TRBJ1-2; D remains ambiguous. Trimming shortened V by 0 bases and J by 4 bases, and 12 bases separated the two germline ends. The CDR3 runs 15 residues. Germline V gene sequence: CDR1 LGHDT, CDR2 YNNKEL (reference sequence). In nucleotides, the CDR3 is TGTGCCAGCAGCCAAGATGTCGGCAGGACCTATGGCTACACCTTC. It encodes CASSQDVGRTYGYTF.

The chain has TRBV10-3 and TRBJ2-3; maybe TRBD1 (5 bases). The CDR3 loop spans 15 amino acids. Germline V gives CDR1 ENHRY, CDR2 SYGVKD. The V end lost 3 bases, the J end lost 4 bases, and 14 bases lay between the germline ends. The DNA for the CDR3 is TGTGCCATCAGTGATCTCCAGGGTGAGTCAGATACGCAGTATTTT. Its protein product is CAISDLQGESDTQYF.